The present entry profiles one TCR beta chain with its context. V was pared by 4 bases and J by 5 bases, with 8 bases between. Germline CDR1 and CDR2: MGHDK and SYGVNS. CDR3 length: 12 residues. This sample is part of a study of blood T cell repertoires in COVID-19. Overall study: Samples came from the United States, Italy and Spain, spanning acute and convalescent COVID-19. The analysed material was cDNA or gDNA that came from T cells, B-cell-depleted T cells, or PBMCs.

Study processing details: Using reference gene primer amplification, nucleated cell counts were estimated. The assay was immunoSEQ multiplex PCR, and TCRdb's table has in-frame clones only and misses some. Clone size and the V and J calls come from that table; the DNA yielded D and trimming. This sample carries around 310,000 clones, 85% to 90% of them seen once, and the ten largest clones take approximately 0.98%. While infection was still active, Seattle patients were enrolled and then followed longitudinally. This TCR came from a woman in her thirties or forties with COVID-19, enrolled during active disease. The chain links TRBV25-1 to TRBJ2-5, with no clear D. Material for sequencing was peripheral blood. CDR3 residues: CASSAPVETQYF. CDR3 nucleotides: TGTGCCAGCAGTGCTCCTGTGGAGACCCAGTACTTC.